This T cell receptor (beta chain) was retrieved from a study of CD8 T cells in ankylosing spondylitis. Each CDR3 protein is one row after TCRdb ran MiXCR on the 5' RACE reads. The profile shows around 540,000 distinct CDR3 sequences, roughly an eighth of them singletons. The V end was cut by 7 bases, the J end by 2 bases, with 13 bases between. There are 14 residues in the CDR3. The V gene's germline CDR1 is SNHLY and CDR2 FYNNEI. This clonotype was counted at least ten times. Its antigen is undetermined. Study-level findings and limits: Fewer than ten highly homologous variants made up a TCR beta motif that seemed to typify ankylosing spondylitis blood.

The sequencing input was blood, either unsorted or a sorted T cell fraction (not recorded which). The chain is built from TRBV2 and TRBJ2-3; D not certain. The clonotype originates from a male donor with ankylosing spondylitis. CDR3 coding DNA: TGTGCCAGCACTCTTGAAAGTTCCACAGATACGCAGTATTTT. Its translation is CASTLESSTDTQYF.